This T cell receptor (beta chain) stems from a study of blood T cell repertoires in COVID-19. For the study at large: Acute and convalescent COVID-19 specimens originated in the United States, Italy and Spain. Sources were T cells, B-cell-depleted T cells, or PBMCs; the material itself was cDNA or gDNA.

In the original processing: Scientists estimated how many nucleated cells there were by amplifying reference gene primers. Data came from immunoSEQ multiplex PCR; TCRdb stores just in-frame clones and leaves some out. The V and J calls and clone size are taken from that table; D and trimming were inferred from the DNA. The top ten hold over 11% of the sample, which has roughly 50,000 clones, roughly 90% seen once. This clone has only one observation. V trimming: 10 bases; J trimming: 8 bases; junction bases outside the gene matches: 14. Per germline, CDR1 MDHEN and CDR2 SYDVKM. This CDR3 is 15 amino acids long.

Sequenced material: peripheral blood. The chain is built from TRBV28 and TRBJ2-3, with 11 nucleotides matching TRBD2. This TCR was recovered from an older woman with active COVID-19. This CDR3 is CATVTSGGRWGTQYF. In DNA form, the CDR3 reads TGTGCCACCGTTACTAGCGGGGGCCGATGGGGTACGCAGTATTTT. Full variable domain (missing parts from reference TRBV28 and TRBJ2-3): DVKVTQSSRYLVKRTGEKVFLECVQDMDHENMFWYRQDPGLGLRLIYFSYDVKMKEKGDIPEGYSVSREKKERFSLILESASTNQTSMYLCATVTSGGRWGTQYFGPGTRLTVL.